The clone carrying this T cell receptor (beta chain) was recorded many times. Its antigen is currently unknown. This sample is part of a study of T cell repertoires in cytomegalovirus infection. On the study more broadly: It was the public TCR beta signatures that indicated both CMV infection and matching HLA type. Study outcomes and limitations: People with CMV and the relevant HLA were identified by cumulative public TCR beta family frequency. The study found HLA-C-restricted CMV-specific TCR beta clonotypes dominating the ex vivo response.

Trimming at V came to 3 bases and at J to 1 base, leaving 5 bases not matched to a gene. This CDR3 has 15 amino acids. One entry per CDR3 protein results from TCRdb running MiXCR on the reads. The repertoire consists of more than 400,000 distinct CDR3 sequences, with more than 20% occurring once and the leading ten covering approximately 13%. The chain couples TRBV12-3 or TRBV12-4 to TRBJ1-1, with 7 bases aligning to TRBD1. The sample taken for sequencing was PBMCs. This receptor was identified in a human donor in good health (CMV status not recorded). Some clones in this sample may be carry-over from other donors' samples. This CDR3 is CASSFPRTGNTEAFF. CDR3 nucleotide sequence: TGTGCCAGCAGTTTCCCACGGACAGGGAACACTGAAGCTTTCTTT.